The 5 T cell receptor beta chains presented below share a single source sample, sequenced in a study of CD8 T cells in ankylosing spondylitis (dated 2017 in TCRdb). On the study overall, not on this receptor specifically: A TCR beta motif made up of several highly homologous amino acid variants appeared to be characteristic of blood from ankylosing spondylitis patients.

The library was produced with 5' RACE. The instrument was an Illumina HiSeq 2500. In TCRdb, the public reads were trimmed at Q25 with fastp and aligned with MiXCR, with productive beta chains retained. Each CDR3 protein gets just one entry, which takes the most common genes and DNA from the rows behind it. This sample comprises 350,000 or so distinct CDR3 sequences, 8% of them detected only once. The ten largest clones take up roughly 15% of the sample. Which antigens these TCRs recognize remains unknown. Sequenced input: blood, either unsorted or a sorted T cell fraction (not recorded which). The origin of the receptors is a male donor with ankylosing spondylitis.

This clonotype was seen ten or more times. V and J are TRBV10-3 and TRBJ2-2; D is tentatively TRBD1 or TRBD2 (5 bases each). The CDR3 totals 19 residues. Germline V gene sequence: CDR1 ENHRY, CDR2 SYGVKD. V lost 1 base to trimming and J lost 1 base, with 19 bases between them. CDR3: CAISELWDPETWNTGELFF. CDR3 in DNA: TGTGCCATCAGTGAGTTATGGGACCCAGAAACCTGGAACACCGGGGAGCTGTTTTTT.

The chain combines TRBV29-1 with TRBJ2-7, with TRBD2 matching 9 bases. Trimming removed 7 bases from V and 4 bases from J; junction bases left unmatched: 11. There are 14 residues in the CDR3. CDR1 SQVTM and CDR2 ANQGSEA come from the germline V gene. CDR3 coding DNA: TGCAGCGGCCGGACTAGCGAGGCCTCATACGAGCAGTACTTC. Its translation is CSGRTSEASYEQYF.

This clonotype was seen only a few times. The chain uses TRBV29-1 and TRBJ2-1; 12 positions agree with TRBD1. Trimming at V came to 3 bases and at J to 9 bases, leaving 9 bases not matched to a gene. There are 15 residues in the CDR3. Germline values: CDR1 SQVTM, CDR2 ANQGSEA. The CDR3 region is CSVDAGTGGFGEQFF. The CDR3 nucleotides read TGCAGCGTTGATGCCGGGACAGGGGGCTTCGGTGAGCAGTTCTTC.

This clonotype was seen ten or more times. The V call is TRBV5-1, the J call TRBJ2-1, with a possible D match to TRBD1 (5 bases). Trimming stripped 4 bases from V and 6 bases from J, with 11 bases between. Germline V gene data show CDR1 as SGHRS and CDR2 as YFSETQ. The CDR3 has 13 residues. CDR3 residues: CASSPLGVNEQFF. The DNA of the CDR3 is TGCGCCAGCAGCCCCTTAGGGGTCAATGAGCAGTTCTTC.

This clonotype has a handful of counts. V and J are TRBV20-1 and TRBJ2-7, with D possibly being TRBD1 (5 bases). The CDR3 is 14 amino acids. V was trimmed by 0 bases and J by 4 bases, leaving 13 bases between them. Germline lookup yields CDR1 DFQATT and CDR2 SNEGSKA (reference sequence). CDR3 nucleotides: TGCAGTGCTAGAGATCTTTCCCAGGGTTACGAGCAGTACTTC. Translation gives CSARDLSQGYEQYF.